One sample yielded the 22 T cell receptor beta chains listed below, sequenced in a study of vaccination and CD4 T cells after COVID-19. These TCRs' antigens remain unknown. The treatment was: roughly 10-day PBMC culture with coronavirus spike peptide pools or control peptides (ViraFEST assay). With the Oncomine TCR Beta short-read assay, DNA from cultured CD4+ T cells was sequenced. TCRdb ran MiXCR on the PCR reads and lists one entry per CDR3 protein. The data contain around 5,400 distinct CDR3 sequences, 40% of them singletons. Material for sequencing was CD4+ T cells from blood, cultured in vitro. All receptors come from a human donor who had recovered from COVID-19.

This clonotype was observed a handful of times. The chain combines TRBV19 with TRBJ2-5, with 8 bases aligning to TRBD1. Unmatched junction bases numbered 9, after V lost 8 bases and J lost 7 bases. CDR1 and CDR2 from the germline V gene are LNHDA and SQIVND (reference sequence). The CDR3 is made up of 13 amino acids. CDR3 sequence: CASARQGRGTQYF. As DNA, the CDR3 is TGTGCCAGTGCTAGACAGGGGAGAGGGACCCAGTACTTC. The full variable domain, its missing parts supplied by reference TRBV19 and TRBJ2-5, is DGGITQSPKYLFRKEGQNVTLSCEQNLNHDAMYWYRQDPGQGLRLIYYSQIVNDFQKGDIAEGYSVSREKKESFPLTVTSAQKNPTAFYLCASARQGRGTQYFGPGTRLLVL.

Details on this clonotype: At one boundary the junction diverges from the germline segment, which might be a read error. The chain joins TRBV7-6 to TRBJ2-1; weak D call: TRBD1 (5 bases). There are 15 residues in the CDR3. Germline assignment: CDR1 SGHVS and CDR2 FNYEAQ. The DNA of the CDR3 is TGTGCTAGCAGCTTGGCGGACGCAGGGATCGGTGAGCAGTTCTTC. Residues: CASSLADAGIGEQFF.

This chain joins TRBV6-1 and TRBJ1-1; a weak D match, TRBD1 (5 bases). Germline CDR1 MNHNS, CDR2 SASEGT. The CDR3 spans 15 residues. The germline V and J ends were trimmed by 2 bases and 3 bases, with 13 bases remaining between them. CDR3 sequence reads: CASSEFGGGDTEAFF. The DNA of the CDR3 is TGTGCCAGCAGTGAATTTGGGGGAGGGGACACTGAAGCTTTCTTT.

CDR3 residues: CPRGWGLALSSYEQYF. CDR3 sequence (DNA): TGTCCAAGAGGCTGGGGGCTAGCGTTGTCGTCCTACGAGCAGTACTTC. This rearrangement joins TRBV19 to TRBJ2-7, with D possibly being TRBD1 or TRBD2 (6 bases each). The CDR3 has 16 amino acids. In germline, CDR1 is LNHDA, CDR2 SQIVND (reference sequence).

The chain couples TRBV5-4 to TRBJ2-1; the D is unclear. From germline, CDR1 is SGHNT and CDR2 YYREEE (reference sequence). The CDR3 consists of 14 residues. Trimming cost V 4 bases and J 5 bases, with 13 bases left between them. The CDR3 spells CASSPPGRNNEQFF. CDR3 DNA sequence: TGTGCCAGCAGCCCCCCCGGACGGAACAATGAGCAGTTCTTC.

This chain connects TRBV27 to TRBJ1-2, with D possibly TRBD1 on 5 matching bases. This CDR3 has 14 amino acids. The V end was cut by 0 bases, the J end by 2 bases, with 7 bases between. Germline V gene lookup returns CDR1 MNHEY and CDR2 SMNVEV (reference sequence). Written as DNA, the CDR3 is TGTGCCAGCAGTTTATCGGGGCGGAACTATGGCTACACCTTC. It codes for CASSLSGRNYGYTF.

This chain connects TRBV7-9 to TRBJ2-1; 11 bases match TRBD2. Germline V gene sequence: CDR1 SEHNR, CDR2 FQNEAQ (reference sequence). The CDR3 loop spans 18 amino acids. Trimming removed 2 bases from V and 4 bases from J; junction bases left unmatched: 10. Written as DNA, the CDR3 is TGTGCCAGCAGCTTAATAGCGGGGGGGATACCGACTTACAATGAGCAGTTCTTC. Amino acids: CASSLIAGGIPTYNEQFF.

In nucleotides, the CDR3 is TGCGCCAGCAGCTTGGACGGGGACAGCAGCATGGCCCTGCTGAACACTGAAGCTTTCTTT. Protein sequence: CASSLDGDSSMALLNTEAFF. This rearrangement joins TRBV5-1 to TRBJ1-1; 7 bases line up with TRBD1. The CDR3 extends over 20 amino acids. J was trimmed by 0 bases and V by 0 bases; bases with no gene match: 17. CDR1 and CDR2 (germline): SGHRS, YFSETQ.

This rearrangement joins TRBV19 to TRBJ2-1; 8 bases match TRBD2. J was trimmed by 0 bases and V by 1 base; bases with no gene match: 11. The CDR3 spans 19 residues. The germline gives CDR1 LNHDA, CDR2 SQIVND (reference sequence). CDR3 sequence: CASSIGGGRIRSSYNEQFF. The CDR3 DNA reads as TGTGCCAGTAGTATAGGTGGCGGGAGGATCCGAAGCTCCTACAATGAGCAGTTCTTC. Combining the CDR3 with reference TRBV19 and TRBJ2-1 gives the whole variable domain DGGITQSPKYLFRKEGQNVTLSCEQNLNHDAMYWYRQDPGQGLRLIYYSQIVNDFQKGDIAEGYSVSREKKESFPLTVTSAQKNPTAFYLCASSIGGGRIRSSYNEQFFGPGTRLTVL.

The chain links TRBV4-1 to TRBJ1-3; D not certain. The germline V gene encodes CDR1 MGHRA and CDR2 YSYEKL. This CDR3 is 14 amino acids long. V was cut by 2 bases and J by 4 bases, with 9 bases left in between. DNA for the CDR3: TGCGCCAGCAGCCAAATGGGAGCCGGAAACACCATATATTTT. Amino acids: CASSQMGAGNTIYF.

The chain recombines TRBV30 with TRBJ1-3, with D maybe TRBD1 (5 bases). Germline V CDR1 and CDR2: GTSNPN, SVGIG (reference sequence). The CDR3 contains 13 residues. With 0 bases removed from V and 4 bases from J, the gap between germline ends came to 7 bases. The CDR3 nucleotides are TGTGCCTGGAGTGTCGACAGAGGAAACACCATATATTTT. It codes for CAWSVDRGNTIYF. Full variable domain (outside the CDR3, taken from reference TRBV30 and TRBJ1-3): SQTIHQWPATLVQPVGSPLSLECTVEGTSNPNLYWYRQAAGRGLQLLFYSVGIGQISSEVPQNLSASRPQDRQFILSSKKLLLSDSGFYLCAWSVDRGNTIYFGEGSWLTVV.

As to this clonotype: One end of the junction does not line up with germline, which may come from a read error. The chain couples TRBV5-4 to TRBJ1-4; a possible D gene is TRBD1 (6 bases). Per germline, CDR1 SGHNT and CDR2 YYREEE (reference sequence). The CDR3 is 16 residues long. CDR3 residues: CTSSGGARGANEKLFF. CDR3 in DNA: TGTACCAGCAGCGGCGGAGCGAGGGGGGCTAATGAAAAACTGTTTTTT.

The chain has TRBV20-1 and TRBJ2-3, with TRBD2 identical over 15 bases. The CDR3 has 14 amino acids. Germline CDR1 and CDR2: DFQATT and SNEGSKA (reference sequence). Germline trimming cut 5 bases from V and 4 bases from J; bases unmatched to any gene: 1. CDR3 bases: TGCAGTGCTTGGACTAGCGGGAGGGCAGATACGCAGTATTTT. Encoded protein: CSAWTSGRADTQYF.

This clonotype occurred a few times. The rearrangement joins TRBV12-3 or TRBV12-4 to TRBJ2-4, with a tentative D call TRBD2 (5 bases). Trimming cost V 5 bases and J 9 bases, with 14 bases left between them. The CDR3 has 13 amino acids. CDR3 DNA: TGTGCCAGCAGTAGGACGGTCCGGGGCATTCAGTACTTC. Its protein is CASSRTVRGIQYF.

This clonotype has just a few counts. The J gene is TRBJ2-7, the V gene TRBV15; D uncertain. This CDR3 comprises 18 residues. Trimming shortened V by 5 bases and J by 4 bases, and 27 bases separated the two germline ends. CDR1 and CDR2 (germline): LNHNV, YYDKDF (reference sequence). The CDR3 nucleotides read TGTGCCACCAGCGAGACCGGAACGTTTGGCGTACCGATATACGAGCAGTACTTC. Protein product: CATSETGTFGVPIYEQYF.

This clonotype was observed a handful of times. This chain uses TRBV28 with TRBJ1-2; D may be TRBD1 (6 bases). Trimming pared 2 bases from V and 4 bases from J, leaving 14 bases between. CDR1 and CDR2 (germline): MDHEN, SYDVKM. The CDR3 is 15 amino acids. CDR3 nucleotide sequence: TGTGCCAGCAGTTTAGTGGCAGGGGACCCCTATGGCTACACCTTC. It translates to CASSLVAGDPYGYTF.

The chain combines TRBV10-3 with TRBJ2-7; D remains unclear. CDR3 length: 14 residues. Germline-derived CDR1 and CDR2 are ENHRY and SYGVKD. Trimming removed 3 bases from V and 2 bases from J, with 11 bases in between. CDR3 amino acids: CAISELAAAYEQYF. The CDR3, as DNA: TGTGCCATCAGTGAATTGGCTGCAGCCTACGAGCAGTACTTC.

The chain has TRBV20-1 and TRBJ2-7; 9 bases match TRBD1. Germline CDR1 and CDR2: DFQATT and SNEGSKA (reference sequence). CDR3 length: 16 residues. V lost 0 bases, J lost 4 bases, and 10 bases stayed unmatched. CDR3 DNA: TGCAGTGCTAGAGACCGGGACAGGGACTGGGTGTACGAGCAGTACTTC. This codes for CSARDRDRDWVYEQYF.

The CDR3: CSARDWSGSQETQYF. CDR3 in DNA: TGCAGTGCTAGAGATTGGAGCGGGAGTCAAGAGACCCAGTACTTC. The rearrangement joins TRBV20-1 to TRBJ2-5; 8 bases are shared with TRBD2. CDR1 and CDR2 from the germline V gene are DFQATT and SNEGSKA (reference sequence). CDR3 length equals 15 residues. Trimming took 0 bases from V and 2 from J; bases not matched to a gene: 5.

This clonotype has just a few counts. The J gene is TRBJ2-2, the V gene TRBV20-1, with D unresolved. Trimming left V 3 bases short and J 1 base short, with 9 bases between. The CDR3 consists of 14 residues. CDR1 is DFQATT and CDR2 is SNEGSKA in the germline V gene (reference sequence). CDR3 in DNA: TGCAGTGCTAGTAGTCTTGTGAACACCGGGGAGCTGTTTTTT. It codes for CSASSLVNTGELFF.

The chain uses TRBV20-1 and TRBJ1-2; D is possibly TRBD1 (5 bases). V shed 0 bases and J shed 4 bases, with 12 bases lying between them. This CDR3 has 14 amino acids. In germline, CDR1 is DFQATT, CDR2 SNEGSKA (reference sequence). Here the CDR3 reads CSARDPEGTYGYTF. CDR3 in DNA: TGCAGTGCTAGAGATCCCGAGGGGACCTATGGCTACACCTTC.

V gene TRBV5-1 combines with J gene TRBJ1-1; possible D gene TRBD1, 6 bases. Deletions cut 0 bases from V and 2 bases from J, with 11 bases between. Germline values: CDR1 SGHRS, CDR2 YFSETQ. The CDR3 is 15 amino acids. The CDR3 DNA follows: TGCGCCAGCAGCTTGGTAACGACAGGCAACACTGAAGCTTTCTTT. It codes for CASSLVTTGNTEAFF.